This T cell receptor (beta chain) originates from a study of blood T cell repertoires in COVID-19. On the study more broadly: Some COVID-19 samples were acute and others convalescent; all came from the United States, Italy and Spain. Sample material is recorded as cDNA or gDNA derived from T cells, B-cell-depleted T cells, or PBMCs.

Under the authors' procedure: Scientists estimated how many nucleated cells there were by amplifying reference gene primers. The data were produced by immunoSEQ multiplex PCR, yet TCRdb's version contains in-frame clones alone and is incomplete. V and J calls and clone size are given by that table; D and trimming were obtained from the DNA. The repertoire holds about 68,000 clones, with more than 70% as singletons. The sequenced sample was peripheral blood. The receptor comes from a man aged 50 to 60 with active COVID-19.

CDR3 sequence (DNA): TGCGCCAGCAGCCAAGATGCGAAGTTTGTCACTGAAGCTTTCTTT. This translates into CASSQDAKFVTEAFF. This rearrangement joins TRBV4-3 to TRBJ1-1; D is unclear. Trimming took off 0 bases at V and 4 bases at J, with 12 bases between the two ends. Germline values: CDR1 LGHNA, CDR2 YSLEER. The CDR3 runs to 15 residues.